The rows below give T cell receptor beta chains drawn from one sample of a study of OX40 agonist ivuxolimab in advanced cancers. Here immunoSEQ multiplex PCR was the method, and the copy in TCRdb shows in-frame clones only, minus some. In the table there are more than 20,000 clones, 84% of which are singletons. The material was CD4+ or CD8+ T cells sorted from blood, obtained in a trial of the OX40 agonist ivuxolimab. Receptor source: an adult with an advanced solid tumor such as melanoma, head and neck, liver or kidney cancer. Both conserved end residues are part of each CDR3. The D gene is left open where the match is weak. Not every row has a clone size; where given, it reads once, few, many or a size class.

v_call	clone_size	j_call	d_call	cdr3_aa	cdr3_nt
TRBV9	NA	TRBJ2-7	TRBD2	CASSVAGGGPYEQYF	TGTGCCAGCAGCGTAGCTGGCGGGGGGCCTTACGAGCAGTACTTC
TRBV7-9	NA	TRBJ2-3	NA	CASNSQGASTDTQYF	TGTGCCAGCAACTCGCAAGGGGCTAGCACAGATACGCAGTATTTT
TRBV9	NA	TRBJ2-1	NA	CASSVVPATYNEQFF	TGTGCCAGCAGCGTAGTACCTGCTACCTACAATGAGCAGTTCTTC
TRBV19	NA	TRBJ1-1	NA	CASSMPVNTEAFF	TGTGCCAGTAGTATGCCGGTGAACACTGAAGCTTTCTTT
TRBV6-4	few	TRBJ1-1	NA	CASSDSSRDEAFF	TGTGCCAGCAGTGACTCGAGCCGAGATGAAGCTTTCTTT
TRBV27	NA	TRBJ1-1	TRBD1	CASSPLDWDRENTEAFF	TGTGCCAGCAGTCCCCTCGACTGGGACAGGGAGAACACTGAAGCTTTCTTT
TRBV7-2	NA	TRBJ2-3	TRBD2	CASSPSGGWEWTDTQYF	TGTGCCAGCAGCCCTAGCGGAGGGTGGGAGTGGACAGATACGCAGTATTTT
TRBV7-9	NA	TRBJ1-5	NA	CASSLGPQPQHF	TGTGCCAGCAGCTTAGGACCCCAGCCCCAGCATTTT
TRBV4-1	NA	TRBJ2-5	NA	CASSQPSGETQYF	TGCGCCAGCAGCCAACCATCCGGGGAGACCCAGTACTTC
TRBV7-2	NA	TRBJ2-1	TRBD2	CASSSHLTSGSLNEQFF	TGTGCCAGCAGCTCCCACTTGACTAGCGGGAGCTTAAATGAGCAGTTCTTC
TRBV5-6	NA	TRBJ2-6	NA	CASRSHFSATGANVLTF	TGTGCCAGCAGATCTCACTTCTCGGCGACTGGGGCCAACGTCCTGACTTTC
TRBV27	NA	TRBJ2-3	NA	CASSLSMAGYTQYF	TGTGCCAGCAGTTTATCGATGGCGGGTTATACGCAGTATTTT
TRBV7-6	NA	TRBJ2-7	NA	CASSKDEVMIGSYEQYF	TGTGCCAGCAGTAAAGACGAAGTAATGATTGGCTCCTACGAGCAGTACTTC
TRBV28	NA	TRBJ2-7	NA	CASNPGQGFNEQYF	TGTGCCAGCAACCCCGGGCAGGGGTTTAACGAGCAGTACTTC
TRBV6-5	NA	TRBJ2-7	NA	CASSLGSNHEQYF	TGTGCCAGCAGTTTGGGTAGCAACCACGAGCAGTACTTC
TRBV6-1	NA	TRBJ2-1	NA	CASSVRTALNEQFF	TGTGCCAGCAGTGTCCGGACAGCGCTCAATGAGCAGTTCTTC
TRBV7-6	NA	TRBJ2-7	TRBD1	CASSPGTGGYEQYF	TGTGCCAGCAGCCCGGGGACAGGGGGCTACGAGCAGTACTTC
TRBV2	few	TRBJ1-4	TRBD1	CAWAPGTGALNEKLFF	TGTGCCTGGGCCCCCGGGACAGGGGCTTTAAATGAAAAACTGTTTTTT
TRBV19	few	TRBJ1-1	NA	CASTAERDLNTEAFF	TGTGCCAGTACCGCAGAGCGGGATTTGAACACTGAAGCTTTCTTT
TRBV5-1	NA	TRBJ1-1	TRBD1	CASRFRGVNTEAFF	TGCGCCAGCAGGTTCAGGGGGGTGAACACTGAAGCTTTCTTT
TRBV14	NA	TRBJ2-1	NA	CASSQDGVEQPPYNEQFF	TGTGCCAGCAGCCAAGATGGAGTCGAACAGCCTCCCTACAATGAGCAGTTCTTC
TRBV19	NA	TRBJ2-2	TRBD1	CASSIADRALANTGELFF	TGTGCCAGTAGTATCGCAGACAGGGCTTTGGCAAACACCGGGGAGCTGTTTTTT
TRBV19	few	TRBJ2-1	NA	CASSQTSTHEQFF	TGTGCCAGTAGCCAGACTAGTACCCATGAGCAGTTCTTC
TRBV4-2	NA	TRBJ2-1	NA	CASSSSLTSRNEQFF	TGTGCCAGCAGCTCTAGTTTAACTTCACGCAATGAGCAGTTCTTC
TRBV5-8	NA	TRBJ2-5	TRBD1	CASILGTGVIETQYF	TGTGCCAGCATCCTCGGGACAGGGGTGATCGAGACCCAGTACTTC
TRBV13	NA	TRBJ2-7	NA	CASSEGGTSYYEQYF	TGTGCCAGCAGCGAAGGCGGGACATCTTACTACGAGCAGTACTTC
TRBV7-9	NA	TRBJ2-3	NA	CASSPFSASPDYYTQYF	TGTGCCAGCAGCCCTTTCTCGGCTAGCCCCGATTATTATACGCAGTATTTT
TRBV5-6	NA	TRBJ1-2	NA	CASSPGRGYGYTF	TGTGCCAGCAGCCCCGGCCGGGGTTACGGCTACACCTTC
TRBV4-1	once	TRBJ2-7	NA	CASSQERSQGYEQYF	TGCGCCAGCAGCCAAGAGAGAAGTCAGGGCTACGAGCAGTACTTC
TRBV19	few	TRBJ2-7	NA	CASSESWLSYEQYF	TGTGCCAGTAGTGAATCCTGGCTCTCCTACGAGCAGTACTTC
TRBV5-1	NA	TRBJ2-7	TRBD2	CASSYYPGTSGSYEQYF	TGCGCCAGCAGCTATTACCCCGGGACTAGCGGGAGTTACGAGCAGTACTTC
TRBV5-1	NA	TRBJ2-1	NA	CASSFYNEQFF	TGCGCCAGCAGCTTCTACAATGAGCAGTTCTTC
TRBV4-1	NA	TRBJ2-1	TRBD2	CASSPGLASYNEQFF	TGCGCCAGCAGCCCGGGACTAGCGTCTTACAATGAGCAGTTCTTC
TRBV10-2	NA	TRBJ1-5	NA	CASSLAPGDDQPQHF	TGCGCCAGCAGCCTTGCCCCAGGGGACGATCAGCCCCAGCATTTT
TRBV6-1	NA	TRBJ2-1	TRBD1	CASSDPGQGYNEQFF	TGTGCCAGCAGTGATCCGGGACAGGGGTACAATGAGCAGTTCTTC
TRBV15	once	TRBJ2-1	TRBD1	CATELDRTYNEQFF	TGTGCCACCGAGCTGGACAGGACTTACAATGAGCAGTTCTTC
TRBV5-1	NA	TRBJ2-7	TRBD2	CASSLGAGTNYEQYF	TGCGCCAGCAGCTTGGGAGCGGGGACCAACTACGAGCAGTACTTC